Below, 14 T cell receptor beta chains from the same sample are listed, as sequenced in a study of cytomegalovirus exposure and HLA in healthy donors. PCR employed 60 Vbeta and 13 Jbeta primers. Using immunoSEQ multiplex PCR, the repertoire was profiled, and TCRdb retains in-frame clones only, with some absent. The table includes about 99,000 clones, about three quarters detected once. The material sequenced was PBMCs. The receptor source for this set is a man aged 55 to 70 in good health and CMV-seropositive.

This clone was found a few times. The chain recombines TRBV7-6 with TRBJ1-1; no clear D. Germline values: CDR1 SGHVS, CDR2 FNYEAQ. The CDR3 consists of 14 residues. V shed 6 bases and J shed 0 bases, with 11 bases lying between them. The CDR3 DNA sequence: TGTGCCAGCAGTGGCCTCGGGATGAACACTGAAGCTTTCTTT. Protein product: CASSGLGMNTEAFF.

The chain joins TRBV5-1 to TRBJ1-4; D is ambiguous. The CDR3 has 14 amino acids. Trimming removed 1 base from V and 5 bases from J, with 9 bases in between. Germline V gene data show CDR1 as SGHRS and CDR2 as YFSETQ. The CDR3 bases are TGCGCCAGCAGCTTGACGACATTCAATGAAAAACTGTTTTTT. Translation: CASSLTTFNEKLFF.

The genes are TRBV5-3 and TRBJ2-7; D remains ambiguous. TRBV5-3 is classed as an ORF, of uncertain function. V gave up 1 base and J gave up 3 bases, with 8 bases separating them. There are 13 residues in the CDR3. The CDR3 reads CARSLNSFYEQYF. CDR3 DNA: TGTGCCAGAAGCTTGAACAGTTTCTACGAGCAGTACTTC.

This clone appeared once. V usage is TRBV6-1 and J usage is TRBJ1-5; D not resolved. V lost 6 bases to trimming and J lost 0 bases, with 9 bases between them. Germline V gene sequence: CDR1 MNHNS, CDR2 SASEGT. The CDR3 is made up of 14 amino acids. DNA of the CDR3: TGTGCCAGCAGCTCCGTTCCTAGCAATCAGCCCCAGCATTTT. Translating it yields CASSSVPSNQPQHF.

This clone has more than one count but fewer than ten. The J gene is TRBJ1-2, the V gene TRBV6-5; the D is unclear. This CDR3 comprises 12 residues. V dropped 5 bases and J dropped 4 bases, with 8 bases sitting between them. The V gene's germline CDR1 is MNHEY and CDR2 SVGAGI. The CDR3, as DNA: TGTGCCAGCAGTCAGGTGTTCTATGGCTACACCTTC. This translates into CASSQVFYGYTF.

The V and J genes are TRBV30 and TRBJ1-6; D is uncertain. The CDR3 is made up of 18 amino acids. CDR1 GTSNPN and CDR2 SVGIG come from the germline V gene (reference sequence). The ends were cut back, 4 bases at V and 0 bases at J, with 19 bases in the middle. CDR3 sequence reads: CAWTHDQKPRSYNSPLHF. CDR3 coding DNA: TGTGCCTGGACCCATGATCAAAAGCCTCGCTCCTATAATTCACCCCTCCACTTT. Full variable domain (remainder filled in from reference TRBV30 and TRBJ1-6): SQTIHQWPATLVQPVGSPLSLECTVEGTSNPNLYWYRQAAGRGLQLLFYSVGIGQISSEVPQNLSASRPQDRQFILSSKKLLLSDSGFYLCAWTHDQKPRSYNSPLHFGNGTRLTVT.

The rearrangement joins TRBV7-9 to TRBJ1-1, with D maybe TRBD1 (6 bases). CDR1 is SEHNR, CDR2 FQNEAQ, per germline (reference sequence). Deletions cut 6 bases from V and 6 bases from J, with 20 bases between. The CDR3 has 15 residues. CDR3 DNA: TGTGCCAGCAGTACAACTTCGGCAGGGGAATCTGAAGCTTTCTTT. Translating it yields CASSTTSAGESEAFF.

The chain carries TRBV19 and TRBJ1-2, with D possibly being TRBD1 (5 bases). V lost 6 bases to trimming and J lost 7 bases, with 21 bases between them. The CDR3 spans 15 residues. CDR1 is LNHDA and CDR2 is SQIVND in the germline V gene (reference sequence). CDR3: CASRVGAGNERGYTF. CDR3 DNA sequence: TGTGCCAGTAGGGTGGGTGCAGGGAACGAACGTGGCTACACCTTC.

The chain links TRBV5-1 to TRBJ1-1, with 10 bases fitting TRBD1. The CDR3 contains 15 residues. Germline CDR1 is SGHRS and CDR2 is YFSETQ. After removal of 3 bases from V and 1 base from J, the junction contained 3 bases not matched to a gene. Written as DNA, the CDR3 is TGCGCCAGCAGCTGGACAGGGGGGGCGAACACTGAAGCTTTCTTT. This translates into CASSWTGGANTEAFF. Together with reference TRBV5-1 and TRBJ1-1, the CDR3 gives the full variable domain: KAGVTQTPRYLIKTRGQQVTLSCSPISGHRSVSWYQQTPGQGLQFLFEYFSETQRNKGNFPGRFSGRQFSNSRSEMNVSTLELGDSALYLCASSWTGGANTEAFFGQGTRLTVV.

The chain is built from TRBV5-1 and TRBJ1-2; the D is unclear. Deletions cut 4 bases from V and 0 bases from J, with 10 bases between. CDR3 length equals 14 residues. CDR1 SGHRS and CDR2 YFSETQ come from the germline V gene. CDR3 coding DNA: TGCGCCAGCAGCCAAGGTACAGCTAACTATGGCTACACCTTC. Its protein is CASSQGTANYGYTF.

This clone was found a few times. The chain joins TRBV18 to TRBJ1-1, with D perhaps matching TRBD1 (5 bases). Trimming removed 5 bases from V and 3 bases from J, with 13 bases in between. This CDR3 is built from 14 residues. Germline V gives CDR1 KGHSH, CDR2 LQKENI. This CDR3 reads CASSRGGRDTEAFF. CDR3 DNA: TGTGCCAGCTCAAGGGGAGGGCGGGACACTGAAGCTTTCTTT.

The count of this clone is one. CDR3 protein: CASSKGPGTGYQETQYF. CDR3 DNA sequence: TGTGCCAGCAGCAAGGGGCCCGGTACAGGATACCAAGAGACCCAGTACTTC. The chain is built from TRBV7-9 and TRBJ2-5; perhaps TRBD1 as D (5 bases). There are 17 residues in the CDR3. Per the germline V gene, CDR1 is SEHNR and CDR2 is FQNEAQ (reference sequence). Trimming removed 5 bases from V and 0 bases from J, with 19 bases in between.

The rearrangement joins TRBV9 to TRBJ2-7; 9 bases agree with TRBD1. The CDR3 is 15 amino acids. Germline V CDR1 and CDR2: SGDLS, YYNGEE. V was clipped by 4 bases and J by 3 bases; unmatched bases: 8. The CDR3 is CASSPGGTGYYEQYF. The DNA of the CDR3 is TGTGCCAGCAGCCCAGGGGGGACAGGGTACTACGAGCAGTACTTC.

The chain links TRBV11-2 to TRBJ1-4; TRBD1 agrees at 7 bases. The CDR3 runs 14 residues. The germline CDR1 and CDR2 sequences are SGHAT and FQNNGV. The trim removed 4 bases at V and 5 bases at J, leaving 4 bases unmatched. The CDR3 is CASSSGQLNEKLFF. CDR3 coding DNA: TGTGCCAGCAGCTCGGGACAGCTAAATGAAAAACTGTTTTTT.